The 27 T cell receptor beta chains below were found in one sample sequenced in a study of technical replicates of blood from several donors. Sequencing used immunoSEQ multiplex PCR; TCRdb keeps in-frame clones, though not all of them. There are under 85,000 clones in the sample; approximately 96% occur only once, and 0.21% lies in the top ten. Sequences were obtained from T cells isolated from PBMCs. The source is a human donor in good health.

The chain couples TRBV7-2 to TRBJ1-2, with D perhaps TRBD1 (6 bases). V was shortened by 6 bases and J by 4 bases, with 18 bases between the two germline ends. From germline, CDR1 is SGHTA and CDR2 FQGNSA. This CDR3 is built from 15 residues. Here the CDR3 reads CASSPLPQGSYGYTF. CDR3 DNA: TGTGCCAGCAGTCCACTTCCTCAGGGGAGCTATGGCTACACCTTC.

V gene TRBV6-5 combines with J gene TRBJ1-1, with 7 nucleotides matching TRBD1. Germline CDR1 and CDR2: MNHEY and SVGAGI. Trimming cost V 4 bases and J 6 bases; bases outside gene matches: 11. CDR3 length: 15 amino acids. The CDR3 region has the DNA TGTGCCAGCAGTTGGGCTAGGGGGCTTAGGGCTGAAGCTTTCTTT. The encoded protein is CASSWARGLRAEAFF.

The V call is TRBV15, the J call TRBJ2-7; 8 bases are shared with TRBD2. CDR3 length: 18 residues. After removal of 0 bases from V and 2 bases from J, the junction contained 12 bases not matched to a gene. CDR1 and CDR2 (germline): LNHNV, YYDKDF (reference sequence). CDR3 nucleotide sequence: TGTGCCACCAGCAGAGAACGGGCCACGGGGGGGCCTACCTACGAGCAGTACTTC. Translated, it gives CATSRERATGGPTYEQYF.

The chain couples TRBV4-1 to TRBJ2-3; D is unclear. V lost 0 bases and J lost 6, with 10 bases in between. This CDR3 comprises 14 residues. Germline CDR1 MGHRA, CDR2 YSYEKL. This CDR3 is CASSQERLGDTQYF. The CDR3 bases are TGCGCCAGCAGCCAAGAAAGGCTCGGGGATACGCAGTATTTT.

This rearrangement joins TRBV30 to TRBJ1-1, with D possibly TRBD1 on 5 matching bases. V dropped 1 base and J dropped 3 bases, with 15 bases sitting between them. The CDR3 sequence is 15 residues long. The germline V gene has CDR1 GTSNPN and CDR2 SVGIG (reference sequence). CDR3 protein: CAWSGLWGGDTEAFF. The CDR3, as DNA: TGTGCCTGGAGTGGCCTTTGGGGGGGTGACACTGAAGCTTTCTTT.

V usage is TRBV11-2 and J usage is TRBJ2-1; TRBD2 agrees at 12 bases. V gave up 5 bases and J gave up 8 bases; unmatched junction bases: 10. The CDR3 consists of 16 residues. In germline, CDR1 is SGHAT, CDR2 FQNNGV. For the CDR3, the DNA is TGTGCCAGCAGCCGAATAGGACTAGCGGGAAGGGATGAGCAGTTCTTC. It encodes CASSRIGLAGRDEQFF.

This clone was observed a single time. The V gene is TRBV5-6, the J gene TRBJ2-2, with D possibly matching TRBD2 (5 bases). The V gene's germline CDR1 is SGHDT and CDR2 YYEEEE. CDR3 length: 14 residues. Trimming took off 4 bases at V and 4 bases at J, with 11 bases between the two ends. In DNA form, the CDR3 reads TGTGCCAGCAGCCGCGGGCTTGGCACCGGGGAGCTGTTTTTT. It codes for CASSRGLGTGELFF.

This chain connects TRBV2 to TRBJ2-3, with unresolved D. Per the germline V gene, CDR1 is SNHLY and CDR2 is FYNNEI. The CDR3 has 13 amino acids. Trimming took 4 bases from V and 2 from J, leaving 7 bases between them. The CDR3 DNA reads TGTGCCAGCAGTGTTTGGCACACAGATACGCAGTATTTT. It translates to CASSVWHTDTQYF. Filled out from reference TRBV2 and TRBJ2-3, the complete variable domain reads EPEVTQTPSHQVTQMGQEVILRCVPISNHLYFYWYRQILGQKVEFLVSFYNNEISEKSEIFDDQFSVERPDGSNFTLKIRSTKLEDSAMYFCASSVWHTDTQYFGPGTRLTVL.

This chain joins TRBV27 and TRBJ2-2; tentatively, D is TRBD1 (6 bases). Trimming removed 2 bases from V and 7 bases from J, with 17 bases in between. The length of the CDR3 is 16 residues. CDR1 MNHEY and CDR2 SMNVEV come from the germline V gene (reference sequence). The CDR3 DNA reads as TGTGCCAGCAGTTTAGCTCAGGGGTTGTTCGGCGGGGAGCTGTTTTTT. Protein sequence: CASSLAQGLFGGELFF.

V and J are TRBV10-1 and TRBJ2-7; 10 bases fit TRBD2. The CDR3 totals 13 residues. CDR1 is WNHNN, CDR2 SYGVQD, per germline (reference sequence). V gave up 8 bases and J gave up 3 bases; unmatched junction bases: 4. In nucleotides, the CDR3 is TGCGCCAGCTCCGCTAGCGGGAGCTACGAGCAGTACTTC. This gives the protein CASSASGSYEQYF.

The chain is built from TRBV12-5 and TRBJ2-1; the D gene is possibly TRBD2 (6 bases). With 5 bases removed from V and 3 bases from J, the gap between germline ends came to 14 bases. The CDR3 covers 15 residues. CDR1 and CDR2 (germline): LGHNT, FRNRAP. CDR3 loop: CASGRTSPNYNEQFF. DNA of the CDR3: TGTGCTAGTGGTCGTACTAGCCCAAACTACAATGAGCAGTTCTTC.

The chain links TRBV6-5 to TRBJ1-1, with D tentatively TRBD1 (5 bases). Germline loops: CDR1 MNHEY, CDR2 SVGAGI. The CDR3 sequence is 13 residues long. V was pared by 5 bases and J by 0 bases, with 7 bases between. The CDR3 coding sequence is TGTGCCAGCAGTCCAGGGATGAACACTGAAGCTTTCTTT. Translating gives CASSPGMNTEAFF.

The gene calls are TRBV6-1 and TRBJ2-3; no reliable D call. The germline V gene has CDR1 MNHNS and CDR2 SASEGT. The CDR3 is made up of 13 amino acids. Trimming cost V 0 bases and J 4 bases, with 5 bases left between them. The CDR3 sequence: CASSEASPDTQYF. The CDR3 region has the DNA TGTGCCAGCAGTGAAGCAAGCCCAGATACGCAGTATTTT.

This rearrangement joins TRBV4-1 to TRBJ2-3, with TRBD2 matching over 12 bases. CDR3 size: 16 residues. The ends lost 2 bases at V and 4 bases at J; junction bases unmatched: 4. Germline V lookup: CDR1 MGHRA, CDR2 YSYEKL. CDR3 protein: CASSQTTSGRSDTQYF. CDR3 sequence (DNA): TGCGCCAGCAGCCAAACAACTAGCGGGAGGTCAGATACGCAGTATTTT.

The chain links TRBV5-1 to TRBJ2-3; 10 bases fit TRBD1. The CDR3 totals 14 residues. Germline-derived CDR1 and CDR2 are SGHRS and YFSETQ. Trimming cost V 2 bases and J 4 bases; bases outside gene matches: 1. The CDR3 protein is CASSFGQGADTQYF. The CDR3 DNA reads TGCGCCAGCAGCTTCGGACAGGGGGCAGATACGCAGTATTTT.

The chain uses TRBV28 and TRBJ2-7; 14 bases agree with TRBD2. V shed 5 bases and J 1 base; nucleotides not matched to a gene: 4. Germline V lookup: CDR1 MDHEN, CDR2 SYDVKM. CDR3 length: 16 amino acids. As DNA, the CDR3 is TGTGCCAGCAGTCAGGGACTAGCGGGAGTTTCCTACGAGCAGTACTTC. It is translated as CASSQGLAGVSYEQYF.

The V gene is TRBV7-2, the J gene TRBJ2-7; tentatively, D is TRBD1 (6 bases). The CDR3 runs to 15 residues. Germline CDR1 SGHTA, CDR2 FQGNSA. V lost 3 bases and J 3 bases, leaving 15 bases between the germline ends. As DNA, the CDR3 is TGTGCCAGCAGCTTGTGGGACATACATCGCTACGAGCAGTACTTC. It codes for CASSLWDIHRYEQYF.

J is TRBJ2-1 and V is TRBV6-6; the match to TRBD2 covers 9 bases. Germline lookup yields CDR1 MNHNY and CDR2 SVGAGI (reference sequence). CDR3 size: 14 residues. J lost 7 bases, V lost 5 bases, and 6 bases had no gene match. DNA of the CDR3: TGTGCCAGCAGTCGGACTAGCGTACCTAATGAGCAGTTCTTC. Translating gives CASSRTSVPNEQFF.

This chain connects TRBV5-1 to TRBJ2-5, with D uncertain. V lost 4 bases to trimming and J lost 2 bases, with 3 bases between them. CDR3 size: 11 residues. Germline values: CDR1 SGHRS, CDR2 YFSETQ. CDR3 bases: TGCGCCAGCAGCCAACAAGAGACCCAGTACTTC. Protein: CASSQQETQYF.

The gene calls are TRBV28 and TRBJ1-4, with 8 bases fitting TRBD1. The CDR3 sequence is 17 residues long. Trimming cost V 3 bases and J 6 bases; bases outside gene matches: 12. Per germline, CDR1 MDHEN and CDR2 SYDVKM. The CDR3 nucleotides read TGTGCCAGCAGTTTCGTCCCGGGACAGGTTCGCTATGAAAAACTGTTTTTT. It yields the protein CASSFVPGQVRYEKLFF.

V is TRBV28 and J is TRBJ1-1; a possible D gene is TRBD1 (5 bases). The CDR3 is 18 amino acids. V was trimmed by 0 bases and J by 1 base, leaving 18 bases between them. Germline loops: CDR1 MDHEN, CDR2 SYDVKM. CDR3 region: CASSLWSERRQWNTEAFF. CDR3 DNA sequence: TGTGCCAGCAGTTTATGGTCGGAGAGGCGACAGTGGAACACTGAAGCTTTCTTT.

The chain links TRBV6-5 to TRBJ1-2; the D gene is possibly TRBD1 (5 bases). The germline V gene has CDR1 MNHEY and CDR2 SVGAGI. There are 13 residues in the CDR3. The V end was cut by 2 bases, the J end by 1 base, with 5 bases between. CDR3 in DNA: TGTGCCAGCAGTTACGACAGTAACTATGGCTACACCTTC. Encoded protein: CASSYDSNYGYTF.

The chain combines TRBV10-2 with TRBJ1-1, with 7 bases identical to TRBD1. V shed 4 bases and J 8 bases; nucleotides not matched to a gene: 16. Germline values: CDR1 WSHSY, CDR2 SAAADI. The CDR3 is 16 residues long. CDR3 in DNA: TGCGCCAGCAGTGCGTACCGGGACAGTGGACTCACAGAAGCTTTCTTT. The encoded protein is CASSAYRDSGLTEAFF.

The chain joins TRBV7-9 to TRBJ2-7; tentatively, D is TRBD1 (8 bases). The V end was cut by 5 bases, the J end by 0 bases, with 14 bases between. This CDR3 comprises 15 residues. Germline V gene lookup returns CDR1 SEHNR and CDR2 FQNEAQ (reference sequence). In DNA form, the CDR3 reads TGTGCCAGCAGCGCACAGGGGGGGGCCTCCTACGAGCAGTACTTC. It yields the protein CASSAQGGASYEQYF.

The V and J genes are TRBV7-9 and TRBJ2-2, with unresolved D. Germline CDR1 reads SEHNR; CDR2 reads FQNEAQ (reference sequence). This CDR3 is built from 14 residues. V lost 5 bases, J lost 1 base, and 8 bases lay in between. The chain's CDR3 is CASSKRGNTGELFF. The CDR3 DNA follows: TGTGCCAGCAGCAAGCGAGGGAACACCGGGGAGCTGTTTTTT.

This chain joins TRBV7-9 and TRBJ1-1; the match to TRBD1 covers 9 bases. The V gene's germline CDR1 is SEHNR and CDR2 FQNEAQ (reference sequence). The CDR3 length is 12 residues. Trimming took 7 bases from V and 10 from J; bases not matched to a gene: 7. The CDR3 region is CASTQTGGIAFF. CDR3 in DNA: TGTGCCAGCACCCAAACAGGGGGCATAGCTTTCTTT.

CDR3 DNA: TGTGCCAGCAGCCCGGTCCCGGGACTAGCGAACGAGCAGTACTTC. Residues: CASSPVPGLANEQYF. The V and J genes are TRBV7-6 and TRBJ2-7; 10 nucleotides match TRBD2. The CDR3 spans 15 residues. J gave up 5 bases and V 5 bases, and 9 bases lay outside the gene matches. The germline V gene has CDR1 SGHVS and CDR2 FNYEAQ. The whole variable domain, remainder taken from reference TRBV7-6 and TRBJ2-7, is GAGVSQSPRYKVTKRGQDVALRCDPISGHVSLYWYRQALGQGPEFLTYFNYEAQQDKSGLPNDRFSAERPEGSISTLTIQRTEQRDSAMYRCASSPVPGLANEQYFGPGTRLTVT.